This record covers a single TCR beta chain. What this receptor recognizes is not known. It has no much larger one-base neighbor in the sample; base qualities were not kept. At one collaborating source in Seattle, patients were enrolled during active infection and were followed longitudinally through the course of disease. Each collaborating institution followed its own protocols to collect whole blood in K2EDTA tubes. For TCRbeta analysis, collaborator samples were shipped as frozen whole blood, as isolated PBMCs, or as DNA extracted from either sample type. This sample was taken from a study of blood T cell repertoires in COVID-19 (dated by TCRdb to the early 2020s). With regard to the full study: Samples from collaborators originated in the United States, Italy and Spain and spanned both the acute and convalescent phases of COVID-19. The prospective study material was composed of cDNA or gDNA derived from T cells, B-cell-depleted T cells, or PBMCs. Subjects who had been exposed to COVID-19, were actively infected with it, or had recovered from it provided the deeply sampled blood TCRbeta repertoires that made up the dataset. A freely available public database, intended as a resource for researchers studying the immune response to SARS-CoV-2, is where the repertoires were released. The samples were drawn from the first 160 participants of the ongoing ImmuneRACE study and from 1,254 subjects provided by 6 global collaborators. Nearly every sample came with metadata listing a de-identified subject ID, COVID-19 status, age in years and sex. Where available, HLA class I and class II types were taken from metadata supplied by the sample provider and were not determined by assay-based typing.

Summary of the overall study and its limitations: Clinical and demographic metadata were provided uncurated, with the amount varying by source and participant.

The immunoSEQ Assay, a bias-controlled multiplex PCR, was used to amplify TCRbeta CDR3 regions from genomic DNA. In the original analysis: Within the assay, amplification of reference gene primers was used to estimate how many nucleated cells each sample contained. Sequence reads were collapsed and filtered to measure the absolute abundance of every unique TCRbeta CDR3 rearrangement. For each sample, productive Simpson clonality was calculated as the square root of Simpson's diversity index across productive rearrangements. Entries here come from immuneACCESS through TCRdb and include only in-frame sequences with V and J called. Some clones fail to appear in such tables; in the studies checked, an unresolved V gene covers under half of the shortfall, and the cause of the remainder is unknown. The V and J calls and clone size are taken from that table; D and trimming were inferred from the DNA. In this sample the table shows about 250,000 clones, around 88% of which occur a single time. 5.5% to 6% of the sample belongs to the ten largest clones.

The CDR3 holds 16 amino acids from the cysteine to the phenylalanine. Only the CDR3 region is kept as DNA, spanning 48 bases read in frame from base 1. As encoded in the germline V gene, CDR1 is SGHVS while CDR2 is FNYEAQ. The germline V end is reduced by 7 bases and the J end by 1 base; junction bases left unmatched: 12. Material for sequencing was peripheral blood. The rearrangement joined TRBV7-6 to TRBJ2-5, and 7 bases in between align with TRBD2. The TCR was taken from a woman older than 75 with COVID-19, enrolled during active disease. The CDR3 protein sequence reads: CASNPSLWGGQETQYF. The nucleotides read TGTGCCAGCAACCCTTCCCTGTGGGGGGGCCAAGAGACCCAGTACTTC.